This TCR beta chain was observed in a study of tissue T cells after allogeneic stem cell transplantation. Study-level results: Only a limited share of tissue TCRs appeared in blood or spleen.

About this clone: The antigen remains unidentified. Germline and genes: mouse. The read falls 1 residue short of the CDR3 end, and the missing part is taken from the germline J gene.

Documented time point: mouse harvest day 14 after allogeneic transplant. Each mouse received 10^7 T-cell-depleted marrow cells plus 10^6 splenic CD5+ T cells by tail vein. Mice had MHC-mismatched B6 into BALB/c GVHD, sampled day 7 or 14. Profiling relied on immunoSEQ multiplex PCR, and the TCRdb table lists in-frame clones only, not all of them. This table holds approximately 1,700 clones, 48% found once. Looked up from germline, CDR1 is KGHPV and CDR2 is FQNQEV (reference sequence). This CDR3 is built from 13 residues. The germline V and J ends were trimmed by 4 bases and 7 bases, with 12 bases remaining between them.

This TCR was sampled from a female BALB/c mouse given C57BL/6 T cells with graft-versus-host disease after an allogeneic hematopoietic cell transplant. The sequenced material came from gut tissue. The chain uses TRBV26 and TRBJ2-4; the D gene could be TRBD1 or TRBD2 (7 bases each). This CDR3 is CASSPQGGDTLYF. The CDR3 DNA, read in part, is TGTGCCAGCAGTCCTCAGGGGGGGGACACCTTGTAC.